This T cell receptor beta chain was observed in a study of PD-1 blockade in classical Hodgkin lymphoma. Here immunoSEQ multiplex PCR was the method, and the copy in TCRdb shows in-frame clones only, minus some. The sample yields more than 25,000 clones, approximately 86% seen once. V gave up 2 bases and J gave up 4 bases, with 5 bases separating them. CDR3 length equals 13 residues. Germline loops: CDR1 MDHEN, CDR2 SYDVKM. Every patient had relapsed following autologous stem cell transplantation, and cohorts differed in brentuximab vedotin exposure. PBMCs, once thawed, yielded CD8+ T cells isolated by magnetic negative selection. Study-wide points: Similar baseline diversity was found in complete responders and newly diagnosed patients.

Turning to this clone: Antigen: not known. The same CDR3 also results from other DNA sequences found in this sample.

The genes are TRBV28 and TRBJ2-2; D unclear. This receptor was taken from a human donor with classical Hodgkin lymphoma. The specimen comprised CD8+ T cells from blood, sampled at baseline. The CDR3 DNA reads as TGTGCCAGCAGTTTAAGTGGCACCGGGGAGCTGTTTTTT. Encoded protein: CASSLSGTGELFF.